Presented here are 11 T cell receptor beta chains from one specimen sequenced in a study of T cells in Graves' hyperthyroidism and ophthalmopathy (dated by TCRdb to the late 2010s). The receptor library was made with multiplex PCR. Instrument used: Illumina HiSeq 2000. TCR beta CDR3 regions were amplified from RNA transcripts. The first round of RT-PCR for the TCR CDR3 was performed with the HTBI primer set and the Qiagen OneStep RT-PCR kit. TCRdb cleaned the public reads at Q25 with fastp, built clones with MiXCR and kept in-frame beta chains. Rows are combined by CDR3 protein, so each entry shows the most common genes and DNA. In this sample the table shows about 350,000 distinct CDR3 sequences, 11% to 15% of which occur a single time. About 22% of the sample is in the top ten clones. Source material: blood. Receptors were obtained from a woman aged 30 to 39 with Graves' hyperthyroidism.

Ten or more counts support this clonotype. The chain carries TRBV27 and TRBJ2-3, with 8 bases matching TRBD2. This CDR3 is built from 16 residues. V lost 0 bases, J lost 3 bases, and 5 bases stayed unmatched. CDR1 is MNHEY, CDR2 SMNVEV, per germline (reference sequence). In nucleotides, the CDR3 is TGTGCCAGCAGTTTATCAGCGGGAGTTGTGACAGATACGCAGTATTTT. It specifies CASSLSAGVVTDTQYF.

This clonotype was seen ten or more times. The gene calls are TRBV14 and TRBJ1-4, with 11 bases lining up with TRBD1. V lost 4 bases and J lost 10; bases outside the gene matches: 2. The CDR3 runs 13 residues. Germline CDR1 reads SGHDN; CDR2 reads FVKESK. CDR3 DNA sequence: TGTGCCAGCAGCCTTGGGACAGGGGGAAAACTGTTTTTT. This translates into CASSLGTGGKLFF.

The gene calls are TRBV7-9 and TRBJ1-2, with 8 bases aligning to TRBD1. Per germline, CDR1 SEHNR and CDR2 FQNEAQ (reference sequence). The length of the CDR3 is 16 residues. V shed 1 base and J 4 bases; nucleotides not matched to a gene: 8. DNA of the CDR3: TGTGCCAGCAGCTTAGAGATCCAGGGGGCGAGCTATGGCTACACCTTC. It specifies CASSLEIQGASYGYTF.

In nucleotides, the CDR3 is TGTGCCAGCAGCCAGTACCACAATGAGCAGTTCTTC. It codes for CASSQYHNEQFF. This chain links TRBV7-2 with TRBJ2-1; no definite D call. The ends were cut back, 5 bases at V and 5 bases at J, with 7 bases in the middle. Germline CDR1 reads SGHTA; CDR2 reads FQGNSA. This CDR3 spans 12 amino acids.

This clonotype showed up many times. The rearrangement joins TRBV12-3 or TRBV12-4 to TRBJ1-1; unclear D gene. The CDR3 extends over 13 amino acids. V lost 2 bases to trimming and J lost 4 bases, with 8 bases between them. The CDR3 sequence: CASSLKHLTEAFF. The DNA for the CDR3 is TGTGCCAGCAGTTTAAAGCATCTCACTGAAGCTTTCTTT.

V gene TRBV5-4 combines with J gene TRBJ1-5, with TRBD1 matching over 10 bases. CDR1 and CDR2 from the germline V gene are SGHNT and YYREEE (reference sequence). The CDR3 spans 14 residues. J gave up 7 bases and V 3 bases, and 4 bases lay outside the gene matches. CDR3 DNA sequence: TGTGCCAGCAGCTCCGACAGGGGGCACCAGCCCCAGCATTTT. Translating it yields CASSSDRGHQPQHF.

The sample holds many counts of this clonotype. The chain links TRBV7-8 to TRBJ2-3, with 10 bases that match TRBD2. The CDR3 is 14 amino acids. The germline V gene has CDR1 SGHVS and CDR2 FQNEAQ. J gave up 6 bases and V 6 bases, and 6 bases lay outside the gene matches. CDR3 coding DNA: TGTGCCAGCAGGAGCGGGAGGGTCCCGGATACGCAGTATTTT. Its translation is CASRSGRVPDTQYF.

This clonotype was found many times. The chain couples TRBV10-3 to TRBJ1-2, with D maybe TRBD1 (5 bases). V was pared by 3 bases and J by 8 bases, with 22 bases between. CDR1 and CDR2 (germline): ENHRY, SYGVKD. The CDR3 has 16 residues. The CDR3 here is CAISDSSGGTTGGYTF. CDR3 nucleotide sequence: TGTGCCATCAGTGATTCTTCTGGGGGGACGACGGGGGGCTACACCTTC.

This clonotype was observed many times. CDR3 DNA: TGTGCCAGCAGCTTAGTGGCTAGCTCCTACAATGAGCAGTTCTTC. It encodes CASSLVASSYNEQFF. This chain uses TRBV7-2 with TRBJ2-1, with unresolved D. The CDR3 is 15 residues long. The V end lost 1 base, the J end lost 0 bases, and 7 bases lay between the germline ends. Germline assignment: CDR1 SGHTA and CDR2 FQGNSA.

This clonotype was counted a few times. V gene TRBV18 combines with J gene TRBJ1-1; 11 nucleotides line up with TRBD1. The CDR3 has 16 amino acids. Germline V gene sequence: CDR1 KGHSH, CDR2 LQKENI. Losses at the gene ends were 3 bases for V and 0 bases for J; bases not matched to a gene: 3. CDR3 residues: CASSPRTGGMNTEAFF. CDR3 nucleotides: TGTGCCAGCTCACCCCGGACAGGGGGCATGAACACTGAAGCTTTCTTT.

At least ten counts were recorded for this clonotype. The chain links TRBV30 to TRBJ2-2, with TRBD2 as a possible D gene (7 bases). Trimming removed 3 bases at V and 7 bases at J, with 15 bases between. The CDR3 has 14 residues. The germline V gene has CDR1 GTSNPN and CDR2 SVGIG (reference sequence). CDR3 DNA sequence: TGTGCCTGGAGACCAGGGGAGGGGCACGGGGAGCTGTTTTTT. It is translated as CAWRPGEGHGELFF.